This note documents a single T cell receptor beta chain sequence. The antigen it binds to is not known. Base quality data are lacking; no much larger clone is found one base away. This sample was taken from a study of blood T cell repertoires in COVID-19 (dated by TCRdb to about 2020). About the study as a whole: Samples from collaborators originated in the United States, Italy and Spain and spanned both the acute and convalescent phases of COVID-19. The prospective study material was composed of cDNA or gDNA derived from T cells, B-cell-depleted T cells, or PBMCs. Subjects who had been exposed to COVID-19, were actively infected with it, or had recovered from it provided the deeply sampled blood TCRbeta repertoires that made up the dataset. The repertoires were released in a freely available public database meant as a resource for research on the immune response to SARS-CoV-2. Samples were obtained from the ongoing ImmuneRACE study (first 160 participants) and from about 1,300 subjects provided by 6 global collaborators. Sample metadata almost always included a de-identified subject ID, COVID-19 status, age in years and sex. Where HLA class I and class II types were available, the types were taken from metadata supplied by the sample provider, not from assay-based typing.

Whole blood was collected in K2EDTA tubes by collaborating institutions according to the institutions' own protocols. For TCRbeta analysis, collaborators shipped samples as frozen whole blood, isolated PBMCs, or DNA extracted from either of those sample types. General conclusions and limits of the study: The quantity of clinical and demographic metadata differed by source and by participant and was supplied without curation.

TCRbeta CDR3 regions were amplified from genomic DNA by means of the immunoSEQ Assay, a bias-controlled multiplex PCR. The authors' pipeline ran thus. The number of nucleated cells in each sample was estimated from the amplification of reference gene primers within the assay. To quantify the absolute abundance of each unique TCRbeta CDR3 rearrangement, sequence reads were collapsed and filtered. Productive Simpson clonality was computed per sample as the square root of Simpson's diversity index over productive rearrangements. The source is immuneACCESS, and TCRdb retained only in-frame sequences with V and J called. Part of the clones is not carried over; for the studies checked, unresolved V genes explain less than half of this, and the remainder is unexplained. V, J and clone size are those of that table, while D and trimming were read from the DNA. This sample holds 55,000 to 75,000 clones; around 80% were observed only once. The ten largest clones take up 9.7% of the sample.

Trimmed from V: 5 bases; trimmed from J: 3 bases; junction bases lacking a gene match: 7. The CDR3 numbers 17 residues from cysteine through phenylalanine. Only CDR3 DNA is held: 51 bases, read in frame from base 1. Taken from the germline V gene, the CDR1 and CDR2 loops are KGHSH and LQKENI. This receptor was taken from a human donor in a cohort sampled during active COVID-19. The chain uses TRBV18 and TRBJ2-1; the central 13 bases match TRBD2. The material sequenced was peripheral blood. The CDR3 region has the sequence CASSGLAGVSIYNEQFF. The DNA reads TGTGCCAGCTCAGGACTAGCGGGAGTTTCTATCTACAATGAGCAGTTCTTC.